Each of the 3 T cell receptor beta chains below was sequenced from the same sample in a study of vaccination and CD4 T cells after COVID-19 (dated by TCRdb to the early 2020s). The treatment or condition tag for this specimen amounts to: approximately nine-day PBMC culture with coronavirus spike peptide pools or control peptides (ViraFEST assay). Libraries were made using PCR. Reads for this sample came from an Illumina iSeq 100. TCR sequencing of DNA from cultured CD4+ T cells used the Oncomine TCR Beta short-read assay at the Johns Hopkins FTIC core. Clones were called with MiXCR by TCRdb after fastp trimmed the public reads at Q25, and only in-frame beta chains were retained. Here each entry gathers all rows of one CDR3 protein and keeps the most common genes and DNA. The sample table lists roughly 12,000 distinct CDR3 sequences, 76% of them with a count of one. The ten top clones hold 20% to 30% of the sample.

Their antigens remain unidentified. The specimen sequenced was CD4+ T cells from blood, cultured in vitro. Source of these receptors: a human donor who had recovered from COVID-19.

The rearrangement uses TRBV6-1 and TRBJ1-2; tentatively, D is TRBD1 (6 bases). The CDR3 runs 14 residues. The ends were cut back, 0 bases at V and 7 bases at J, with 12 bases in the middle. Germline CDR1 is MNHNS and CDR2 is SASEGT. CDR3 protein: CASSEARGRVGYTF. The DNA for the CDR3 is TGTGCCAGCAGTGAAGCGCGGGGGCGGGTTGGCTACACCTTC.

V usage is TRBV6-5 and J usage is TRBJ2-3; tentative D call: TRBD1 (6 bases). The CDR3 has 15 amino acids. CDR1 and CDR2 from the germline V gene are MNHEY and SVGAGI. Trimming took 0 bases from V and 4 from J, leaving 11 bases between them. The CDR3 DNA reads TGTGCCAGCAGTTACTCACAGGGTTTACCAGATACGCAGTATTTT. Its protein is CASSYSQGLPDTQYF.

The chain links TRBV20-1 to TRBJ2-7, with 15 bases identical to TRBD2. This CDR3 has 16 amino acids. From germline, CDR1 is DFQATT and CDR2 SNEGSKA (reference sequence). Trimming removed 6 bases from V and 5 bases from J; junction bases left unmatched: 11. The CDR3 DNA follows: TGCAGTGCCGACCGACGGACTAGCGGGAGGGCCCACGAGCAGTACTTC. Translating gives CSADRRTSGRAHEQYF.